The clone carrying this T cell receptor beta chain has a handful of counts. This CDR3 is 15 amino acids long. Looked up from germline, CDR1 is MNHNS and CDR2 is SASEGT. With 5 bases removed from V and 4 bases from J, the gap between germline ends came to 15 bases. The sample is drawn from a study of T cells in Graves' hyperthyroidism and ophthalmopathy. From RNA transcripts, TCR beta CDR3 regions were amplified. The HTBI primer set was used in a first-round RT-PCR of the TCR CDR3. MiXCR, run by TCRdb on the multiplex PCR reads, gives a single entry per CDR3 protein. The sample has under 300,000 distinct CDR3 sequences; roughly 20% are singletons.

Sequences were obtained from blood. This chain joins TRBV6-1 and TRBJ2-1; weak D call: TRBD1 (6 bases). This clonotype was obtained from a man aged 25-45 years with Graves' ophthalmopathy. CDR3 in DNA: TGTGCCAGCAGTTATGTTTCAGGGGCTTACAATGAGCAGTTCTTC. Amino acids: CASSYVSGAYNEQFF.